A single sample gave rise to the 3 T cell receptor beta chains below, sequenced in a study of post-analysis software for immune sequencing data. Study outcomes and limitations: Four or five TRBV segments, including TRBV5-6, TRBV5-1 and TRBV20-1, were more frequent in patients than controls.

Unique-molecular-identifier-tagged TCR beta cDNA libraries were used. One entry per CDR3 protein, called by TCRdb with MiXCR from the PCR reads. Here the sample spans about 560,000 distinct CDR3 sequences, around 47% being singletons. What these receptors recognize is not known. The source material was blood. The source of these receptors is a girl aged 5-17 years with multiple sclerosis.

This rearrangement joins TRBV12-5 to TRBJ2-5; TRBD2 agrees at 7 bases. Germline CDR1 LGHNT, CDR2 FRNRAP. Trimming cost V 4 bases and J 5 bases; bases outside gene matches: 10. This CDR3 spans 15 amino acids. The DNA for the CDR3 is TGTGCTAGTGGTTCGCCAGACGGACTAGGGGAGACCCAGTACTTC. Translated: CASGSPDGLGETQYF.

The J gene is TRBJ2-3, the V gene TRBV5-6; no clear D gene. The CDR3 contains 14 residues. Germline values: CDR1 SGHDT, CDR2 YYEEEE. Trimming cost V 2 bases and J 2 bases, with 9 bases left between them. CDR3 protein: CASSLEATTDTQYF. The CDR3 bases are TGTGCCAGCAGCTTAGAGGCTACCACAGATACGCAGTATTTT.

This CDR3 is CALTRTWGSEQYF. The CDR3 DNA is TGTGCCTTAACGAGGACATGGGGTTCCGAGCAGTACTTC. The V gene is TRBV2, the J gene TRBJ2-4, with D perhaps matching TRBD1 (5 bases). The J call is in doubt because the DNA end fits TRBJ2-7 better. The CDR3 has 13 residues. CDR1 is SNHLY and CDR2 is FYNNEI in the germline V gene.